This T cell receptor beta chain was obtained from a study of T cell changes during pregnancy in multiple sclerosis. Sequenced by immunoSEQ multiplex PCR; TCRdb stores in-frame clones only, minus some. The table includes about 100,000 clones, approximately 90% detected once. V was pared by 6 bases and J by 1 base, with 2 bases of the junction left unmatched. CDR1 is SNHLY and CDR2 is FYNNEI in the germline V gene. There are 13 residues in the CDR3. This clone was seen a handful of times. This chain joins TRBV2 and TRBJ1-1, with 7 bases identical to TRBD1. Sequenced material: peripheral blood, taken after pregnancy. This TCR was recovered from a female donor with multiple sclerosis, enrolled in a pregnancy study. This CDR3 reads CASRGQQNTEAFF. As DNA, the CDR3 is TGTGCCAGCAGGGGACAGCAGAACACTGAAGCTTTCTTT.